Each of the 18 T cell receptor beta chains below was sequenced from the same sample in a study of early T cells in non-severe SARS-CoV-2 infection. TCRdb recomputed calls from the 5' RACE reads with MiXCR, one row per CDR3 protein. The table shows tens of thousands of distinct CDR3 sequences, with around 6% occurring only once. Sequenced sample: whole blood. The receptors derive from an adult who was a healthcare worker with PCR-confirmed SARS-CoV-2 infection or an uninfected control (not recorded which).

This clonotype was seen many times. This chain uses TRBV27 with TRBJ2-6; 8 bases are a match to TRBD1. CDR1 and CDR2 from the germline V gene are MNHEY and SMNVEV (reference sequence). The CDR3 is made up of 16 amino acids. V shed 7 bases and J 1 base; nucleotides not matched to a gene: 6. As DNA, the CDR3 is TGTGCCAGCACCCGGCAGGGGGCTTCTGGGGCCAACGTCCTGACTTTC. It translates to CASTRQGASGANVLTF.

This clonotype showed up just a few times. The chain couples TRBV4-3 to TRBJ2-5; 12 positions agree with TRBD2. With 2 bases clipped from V and 5 bases from J, the junction kept 3 bases outside the gene matches. Looked up from germline, CDR1 is LGHNA and CDR2 is YSLEER. CDR3 length equals 15 residues. The CDR3 DNA reads as TGCGCCAGCAGCCAACACGGACTAGCGGGGGAGACCCAGTACTTC. Its protein product is CASSQHGLAGETQYF.

This clonotype has ten or more counts. The genes are TRBV5-5 and TRBJ2-7; 10 nucleotides match TRBD2. CDR3 length equals 14 residues. CDR1 is SGHKS and CDR2 is YYEKEE in the germline V gene (reference sequence). J lost 4 bases, V lost 4 bases, and 5 bases had no gene match. CDR3 sequence reads: CASSLLTSGYEQYF. DNA for the CDR3: TGTGCCAGCAGCCTTCTGACTAGCGGGTACGAGCAGTACTTC.

The CDR3 nucleotides read TGTGCCAGCAGCCAAGATCCTGGCGGCAGAACCAGTAGGGTAGCTTTCTTT. It encodes CASSQDPGGRTSRVAFF. The chain recombines TRBV14 with TRBJ1-1, with D unclear. Germline-derived CDR1 and CDR2 are SGHDN and FVKESK. V was shortened by 0 bases and J by 10 bases, with 24 bases between the two germline ends. There are 17 residues in the CDR3.

This clonotype came up many times. This sequence joins TRBV29-1 and TRBJ1-1, with D unresolved. Deletions cut 5 bases from V and 1 base from J, with 8 bases between. This CDR3 contains 12 residues. CDR1 is SQVTM and CDR2 is ANQGSEA in the germline V gene. CDR3: CSVLRGNTEAFF. DNA of the CDR3: TGCAGCGTTTTACGCGGGAACACTGAAGCTTTCTTT.

This clonotype was seen a handful of times. The chain joins TRBV7-9 to TRBJ2-1; maybe TRBD2 (6 bases). The length of the CDR3 is 14 residues. V was shortened by 3 bases and J by 5 bases, with 11 bases between the two germline ends. CDR1 is SEHNR and CDR2 is FQNEAQ in the germline V gene (reference sequence). CDR3 nucleotide sequence: TGTGCCAGCAGCTTGTGGGGGGAGAACAATGAGCAGTTCTTC. Protein product: CASSLWGENNEQFF. The whole variable domain, filled in from reference TRBV7-9 and TRBJ2-1, reads DTGVSQNPRHKITKRGQNVTFRCDPISEHNRLYWYRQTLGQGPEFLTYFQNEAQLEKSRLLSDRFSAERPKGSFSTLEIQRTEQGDSAMYLCASSLWGENNEQFFGPGTRLTVL.

This chain joins TRBV28 and TRBJ2-5, with 8 bases lining up with TRBD1. V lost 3 bases and J lost 5; bases outside the gene matches: 5. CDR3 length: 14 residues. Germline-derived CDR1 and CDR2 are MDHEN and SYDVKM. For the CDR3, the DNA is TGTGCCAGCAGTTTGTTCAGGGGGCGTGAGACCCAGTACTTC. Its protein is CASSLFRGRETQYF.

This clonotype was counted many times. This chain joins TRBV7-2 and TRBJ1-2; D possibly corresponds to TRBD1 (5 bases). The CDR3 totals 18 residues. Germline V gives CDR1 SGHTA, CDR2 FQGNSA. Trimming removed 5 bases from V and 5 bases from J, with 27 bases in between. In nucleotides, the CDR3 is TGTGCCAGCAGCCCATTGGCAGGGTCTATTCCCATACAGTATGGCTACACCTTC. It encodes CASSPLAGSIPIQYGYTF.

This clonotype was counted between two and nine times. This chain connects TRBV12-3 or TRBV12-4 to TRBJ1-1, with TRBD1 matching 8 bases. Losses at the gene ends were 5 bases for V and 3 bases for J; bases not matched to a gene: 5. The CDR3 runs to 14 residues. The CDR3 protein is CASSEGQEYTEAFF. The CDR3 region has the DNA TGTGCCAGCAGTGAGGGACAGGAGTACACTGAAGCTTTCTTT.

The table lists this clonotype with many counts. V gene TRBV28 combines with J gene TRBJ2-7; D may be TRBD1 or TRBD2 (5 bases each). Deletions cut 10 bases from V and 5 bases from J, with 18 bases between. CDR1 and CDR2 (germline): MDHEN, SYDVKM. CDR3 length equals 13 residues. CDR3 amino acids: CATRSPRDDEQYF. CDR3 DNA sequence: TGTGCCACCAGGTCCCCCAGGGACGACGAGCAGTACTTC.

This chain links TRBV3-1 with TRBJ2-2; 9 nucleotides agree with TRBD1. V lost 7 bases and J lost 1; bases outside the gene matches: 4. The length of the CDR3 is 15 residues. The germline V gene has CDR1 LGHDT and CDR2 YNNKEL (reference sequence). The CDR3 DNA follows: TGTGCCAGCAAGAGGGGACAGGGGAACACCGGGGAGCTGTTTTTT. The encoded protein is CASKRGQGNTGELFF.

This clonotype was counted ten times or more. The chain couples TRBV3-1 to TRBJ2-7, with TRBD2 matching over 7 bases. Germline assignment: CDR1 LGHDT and CDR2 YNNKEL (reference sequence). V lost 4 bases and J lost 4; bases outside the gene matches: 7. CDR3 size: 14 residues. The CDR3 region has the DNA TGTGCCAGCAGCCCGGGGACTATGCGATACGAGCAGTACTTC. Residues: CASSPGTMRYEQYF.

In its sample, this clonotype was seen many times. In nucleotides, the CDR3 is TGTGCCAGCAGTGAACATGACAGACCAGATACGCAGTATTTT. This encodes CASSEHDRPDTQYF. The V and J genes are TRBV6-6 and TRBJ2-3; D might be TRBD1 (5 bases). V lost 5 bases to trimming and J lost 4 bases, with 13 bases between them. CDR1 MNHNY and CDR2 SVGAGI come from the germline V gene (reference sequence). This CDR3 has 14 residues.

This clonotype was observed a handful of times. V is TRBV12-3 or TRBV12-4 and J is TRBJ2-7, with 8 bases identical to TRBD1. CDR3 length equals 17 residues. V shed 6 bases and J 0 bases; nucleotides not matched to a gene: 13. The CDR3 region has the DNA TGTGCCAGCAGCCCCGCGTTGAAGGACAGGGCCTCCTACGAGCAGTACTTC. This sequence encodes CASSPALKDRASYEQYF.

The genes are TRBV7-9 and TRBJ2-7; D might be TRBD1 (7 bases). Trimming cost V 5 bases and J 5 bases, with 19 bases left between them. Germline assignment: CDR1 SEHNR and CDR2 FQNEAQ (reference sequence). The CDR3 extends over 15 amino acids. The CDR3 protein is CASSLPTGRTNEQYF. CDR3 coding DNA: TGTGCCAGCAGCCTCCCGACAGGGCGGACTAACGAGCAGTACTTC. The full variable domain, completed using reference TRBV7-9 and TRBJ2-7, is DTGVSQNPRHKITKRGQNVTFRCDPISEHNRLYWYRQTLGQGPEFLTYFQNEAQLEKSRLLSDRFSAERPKGSFSTLEIQRTEQGDSAMYLCASSLPTGRTNEQYFGPGTRLTVT.

This clonotype showed up many times. J is TRBJ1-5 and V is TRBV14; 8 bases are a match to TRBD1. Germline V gene data show CDR1 as SGHDN and CDR2 as FVKESK. Trimming took 4 bases from V and 5 from J; bases not matched to a gene: 1. The CDR3 has 13 residues. The CDR3 sequence is CASSPTGDQPQHF. Here the CDR3 DNA reads TGTGCCAGCAGCCCGACAGGGGATCAGCCCCAGCATTTT.

The chain combines TRBV5-6 with TRBJ2-7; possible D gene TRBD2, 6 bases. Trimming pared 4 bases from V and 5 bases from J, leaving 10 bases between. Per germline, CDR1 SGHDT and CDR2 YYEEEE. The CDR3 has 12 residues. The CDR3 DNA follows: TGTGCCAGCAGCCCGGGACTCCACGAGCAGTACTTC. It specifies CASSPGLHEQYF.

The chain combines TRBV28 with TRBJ2-7; no reliable D call. The germline gives CDR1 MDHEN, CDR2 SYDVKM. V shed 3 bases and J shed 3 bases, with 9 bases lying between them. This CDR3 is built from 13 residues. CDR3 in amino acids: CASSFRNSYEQYF. CDR3 DNA sequence: TGTGCCAGCAGTTTCCGAAATAGCTACGAGCAGTACTTC.